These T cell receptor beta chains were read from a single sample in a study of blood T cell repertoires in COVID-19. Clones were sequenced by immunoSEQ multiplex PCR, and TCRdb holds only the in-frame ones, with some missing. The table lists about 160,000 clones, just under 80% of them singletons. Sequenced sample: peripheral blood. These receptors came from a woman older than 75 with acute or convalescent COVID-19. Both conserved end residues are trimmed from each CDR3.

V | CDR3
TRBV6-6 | ASSYQGVNTEAF
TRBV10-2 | ASKAGRTDNSPLH
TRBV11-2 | ASSLGLPQEQY
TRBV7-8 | ASTLGGPDTQY
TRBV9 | ASSVASPDTQY
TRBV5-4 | ASSFGQRPSGYT
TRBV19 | ASSPDGSGMYGYT
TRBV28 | ASSLWGTLGNKNEKLF
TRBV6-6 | ASSRTGPLYEQY
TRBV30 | AWSPTGVQSNTGELF
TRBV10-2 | ASTDILRGNQPQH
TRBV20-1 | SASDQGGNEQF
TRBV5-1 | ASSLGTGGGNSPLH
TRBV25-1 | ASGRGTGSEKLF
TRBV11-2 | ASSLAGSFF
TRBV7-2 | ASSLWGRYSPLH
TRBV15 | ATSRDRSGRNEQY
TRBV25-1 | ASRAETAGNTIY
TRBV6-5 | ASSLNRVHEQY
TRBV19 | ASSGQNYGYT
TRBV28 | ASSLGSSDTQY
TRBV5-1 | ASSPGPDRGYTEAF
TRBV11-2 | ASSFRGLAFNEQF
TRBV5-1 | ARSPGTGGGEQF
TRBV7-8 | ASSLANEQF
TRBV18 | ASAQQVGDSPLH
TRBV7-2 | ASRRRVRGRVPYNEQF
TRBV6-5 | ASQSGIWEPQH
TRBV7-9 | ASSSFWGVGDEQY
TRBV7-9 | ASLPLSGGSTE
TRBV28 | ASSVGTGYGGYT
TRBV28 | ASSLRTGLEAF
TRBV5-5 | ASSSDRGGTNTEAF
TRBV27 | ASGWTSGANTGELF
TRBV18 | ASSTTSGGPGYEQY
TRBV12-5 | ASGLNRGPDTQY
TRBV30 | AWNRVSGELF
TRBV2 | ASSEALQGNYGYT
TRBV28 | ASSLWGAPPLETQY
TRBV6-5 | ASSRDRGYEKLF
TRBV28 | ASSLDRVESPLH
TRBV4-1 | ASSPQAGGAADTQY
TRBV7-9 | ASSLRTGMTDTQY
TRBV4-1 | ASSQTRESSGGYT
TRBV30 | ASARQGGGHGNTEAF
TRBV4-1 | ASSQEAGAINYGYT
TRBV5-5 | ASSLAVGTLSEQY
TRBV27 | ASSSLGAGTDTQY
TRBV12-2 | ASRLRSAGSSYEQY
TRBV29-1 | SVAIGGASTDTQY
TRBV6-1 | ASSEISEGPYEQY
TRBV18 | ASSPDRGWTDTQY
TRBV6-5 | ASSYTGQGQPQH
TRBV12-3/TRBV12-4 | ASSLWGRVGQY
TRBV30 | AWSEAASGGAIDTQY
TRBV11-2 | ASSPGDYGYT